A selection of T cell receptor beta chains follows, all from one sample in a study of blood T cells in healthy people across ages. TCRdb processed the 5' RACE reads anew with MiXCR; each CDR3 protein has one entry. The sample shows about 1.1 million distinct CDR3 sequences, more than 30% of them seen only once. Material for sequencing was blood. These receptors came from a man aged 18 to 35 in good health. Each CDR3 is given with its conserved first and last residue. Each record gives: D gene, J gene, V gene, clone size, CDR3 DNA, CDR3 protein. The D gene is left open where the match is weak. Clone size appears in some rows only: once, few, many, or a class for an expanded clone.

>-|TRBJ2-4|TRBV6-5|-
TGTGCCAGCAGTTCCACCGGAAGGGATAAAAACATTCAGTACTTC
CASSSTGRDKNIQYF
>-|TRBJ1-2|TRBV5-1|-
TGCGCCAGCAGCTCAGCGACAGATTATGGCTACACCTTC
CASSSATDYGYTF
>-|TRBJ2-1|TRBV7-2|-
TGTGCCAGCAGCGTTTGGCGCCACAATGAGCAGTTCTTC
CASSVWRHNEQFF
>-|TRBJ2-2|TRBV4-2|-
TGTGCCAGCAGCCTTAGGAGGCCCGGGGAGCTGTTTTTT
CASSLRRPGELFF
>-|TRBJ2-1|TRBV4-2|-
TGTGCCAGCAGCCAAGATGTCACGACCGGGAATGAGCAGTTCTTC
CASSQDVTTGNEQFF
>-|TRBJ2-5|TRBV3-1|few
TGTGCCAGCAGCCAGGGGAAGTTGGTGGTGTACCAAGAGACCCAGTACTTC
CASSQGKLVVYQETQYF
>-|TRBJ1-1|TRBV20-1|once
TGCAGTGCCCGACAGGTTAACACTGAAACTTTCTTT
CSARQVNTETFF
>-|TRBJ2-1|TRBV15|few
TGTGCCACCAGCAGAGATCCGGCGGTGAATGAGCAGTTCTTC
CATSRDPAVNEQFF
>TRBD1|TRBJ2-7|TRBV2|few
TGTGCCAGCAGTGAAAAGAGGACAGGGGGTGTTTACGAGCAGTACTTC
CASSEKRTGGVYEQYF
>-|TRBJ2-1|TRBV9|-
TGTGCCAGCAGCGTAGGCCAGGGGACCTACAATGAGCAGTTCTTC
CASSVGQGTYNEQFF